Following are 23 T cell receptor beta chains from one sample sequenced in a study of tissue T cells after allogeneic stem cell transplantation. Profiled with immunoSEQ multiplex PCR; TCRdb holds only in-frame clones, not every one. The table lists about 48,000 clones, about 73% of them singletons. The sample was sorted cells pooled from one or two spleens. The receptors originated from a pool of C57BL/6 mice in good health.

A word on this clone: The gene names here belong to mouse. This CDR3 reads CASSLKQGARDTQYF. CDR3 DNA, as far as it was read: TGTGCCAGCAGCCTAAAACAGGGGGCGCGGGACACCCAGTAC. This chain joins TRBV5 and TRBJ2-5; 9 bases line up with TRBD1. The DNA ends 1 residue before the CDR3 does, and the rest of the CDR3 is filled in from the germline J gene. This CDR3 is 15 amino acids long. The germline V gene has CDR1 LGHNA and CDR2 YNLKQL (reference sequence). The V gene end was trimmed by 4 bases and the J gene end by 6 bases; junction bases not matched to a gene: 8.

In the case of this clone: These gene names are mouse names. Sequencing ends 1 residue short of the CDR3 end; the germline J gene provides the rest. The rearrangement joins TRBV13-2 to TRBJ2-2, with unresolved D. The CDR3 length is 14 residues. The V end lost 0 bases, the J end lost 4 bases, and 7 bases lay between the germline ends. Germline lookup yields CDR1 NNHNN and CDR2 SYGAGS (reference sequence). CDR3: CASGDASGTGQLYF. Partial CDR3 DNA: TGTGCCAGCGGTGATGCGTCCGGCACCGGGCAGCTCTAC.

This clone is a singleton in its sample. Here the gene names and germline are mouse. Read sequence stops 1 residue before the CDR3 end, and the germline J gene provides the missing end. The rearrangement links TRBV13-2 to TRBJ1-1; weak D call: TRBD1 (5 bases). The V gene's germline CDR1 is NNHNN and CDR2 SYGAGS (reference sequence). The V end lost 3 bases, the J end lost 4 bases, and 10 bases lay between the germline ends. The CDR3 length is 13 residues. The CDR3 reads CASGVSGTTEVFF. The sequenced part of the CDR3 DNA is TGTGCCAGCGGTGTCTCGGGGACCACAGAAGTCTTC.

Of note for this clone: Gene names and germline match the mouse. CDR3 loop: CASSDPGEDTQYF. Incomplete CDR3 DNA: TGTGCCAGCAGTGATCCAGGGGAGGACACCCAGTAC. The chain links TRBV13-1 to TRBJ2-5; D is possibly TRBD1 (6 bases). Read data end 1 residue before the CDR3 end; the end is taken from the germline J gene. V was pared by 1 base and J by 6 bases, with 9 bases between. CDR3 length: 13 residues. The germline gives CDR1 NSHNY, CDR2 SYGAGN.

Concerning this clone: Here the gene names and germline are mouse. The CDR3 is CASGDPDRNNQAPLF. Incomplete CDR3 DNA: TGTGCCAGCGGTGACCCGGACAGAAACAACCAGGCTCCGCTT. The rearrangement links TRBV13-2 to TRBJ1-5; D is possibly TRBD1 (6 bases). The sequence runs out 1 residue before the end of the CDR3; the remainder is reconstructed from the germline J gene. CDR3 length: 15 residues. The V gene lost 2 bases and the J gene lost 1 base, with 10 bases spanning the gap. From germline, CDR1 is NNHNN and CDR2 SYGAGS (reference sequence).

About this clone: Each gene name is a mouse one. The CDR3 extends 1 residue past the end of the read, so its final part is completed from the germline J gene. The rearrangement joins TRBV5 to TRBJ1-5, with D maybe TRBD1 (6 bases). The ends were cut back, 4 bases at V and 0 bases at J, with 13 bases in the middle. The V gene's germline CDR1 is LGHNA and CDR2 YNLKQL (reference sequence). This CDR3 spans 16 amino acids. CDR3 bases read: TGTGCCAGCAGCCCAACCCCGGGACATAACAACCAGGCTCCGCTT. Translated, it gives CASSPTPGHNNQAPL. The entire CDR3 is CASSPTPGHNNQAPLF.

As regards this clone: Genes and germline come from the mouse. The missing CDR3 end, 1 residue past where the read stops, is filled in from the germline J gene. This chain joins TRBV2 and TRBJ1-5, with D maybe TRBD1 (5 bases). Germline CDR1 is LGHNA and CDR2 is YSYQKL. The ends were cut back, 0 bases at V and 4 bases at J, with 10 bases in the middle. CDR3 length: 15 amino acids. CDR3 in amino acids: CASSQEAGRNQAPLF. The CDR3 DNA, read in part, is TGTGCCAGCAGCCAAGAGGCAGGGAGGAACCAGGCTCCGCTT.

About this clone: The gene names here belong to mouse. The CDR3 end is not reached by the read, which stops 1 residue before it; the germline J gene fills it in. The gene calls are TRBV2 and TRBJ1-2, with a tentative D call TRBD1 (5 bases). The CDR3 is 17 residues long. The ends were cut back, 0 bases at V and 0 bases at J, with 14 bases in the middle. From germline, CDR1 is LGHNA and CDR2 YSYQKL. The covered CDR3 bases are TGTGCCAGCAGCCAAGAAGGGGCAGGCACCTCAAACTCCGACTACACC. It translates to CASSQEGAGTSNSDYT. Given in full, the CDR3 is CASSQEGAGTSNSDYTF.

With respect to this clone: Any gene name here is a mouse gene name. The CDR3 DNA, read in part, is TGTGCCAGCTTGTTCTGGGGGGGTAACTATGCTGAGCAGTTC. As protein: CASLFWGGNYAEQF. The CDR3 reads in full as CASLFWGGNYAEQFF. The rearrangement uses TRBV4 and TRBJ2-1; 9 bases fit TRBD2. With the read ending 1 residue before the CDR3 end, the germline J gene is used to fill in that end. This CDR3 contains 15 residues. V shed 8 bases and J 0 bases; nucleotides not matched to a gene: 5. The germline V gene has CDR1 LGHDT and CDR2 YNNKQL (reference sequence).

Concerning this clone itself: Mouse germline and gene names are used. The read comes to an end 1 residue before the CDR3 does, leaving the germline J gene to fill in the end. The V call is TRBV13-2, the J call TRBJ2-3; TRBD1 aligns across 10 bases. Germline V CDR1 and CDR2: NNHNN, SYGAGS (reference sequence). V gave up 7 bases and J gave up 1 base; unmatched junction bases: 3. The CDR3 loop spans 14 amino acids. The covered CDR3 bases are TGTGCCAGCAGGGACAGGGGCGGTGCAGAAACGCTGTAT. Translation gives CASRDRGGAETLY. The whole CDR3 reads CASRDRGGAETLYF.

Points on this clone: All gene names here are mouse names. The covered CDR3 bases are TGTGCTAGCAGTAGAGATCCGACAGGGGCCAACGAAAGATTATTT. Its protein product is CASSRDPTGANERLF. In full, the CDR3 is CASSRDPTGANERLFF. The chain is built from TRBV17 and TRBJ1-4, with TRBD1 matching over 8 bases. The CDR3 end lies 1 residue beyond the end of the read and is filled in from the germline J gene. Germline loops: CDR1 MNHDT, CDR2 YYDKIL. The CDR3 consists of 16 residues. Germline trimming cut 0 bases from V and 3 bases from J; bases unmatched to any gene: 3.

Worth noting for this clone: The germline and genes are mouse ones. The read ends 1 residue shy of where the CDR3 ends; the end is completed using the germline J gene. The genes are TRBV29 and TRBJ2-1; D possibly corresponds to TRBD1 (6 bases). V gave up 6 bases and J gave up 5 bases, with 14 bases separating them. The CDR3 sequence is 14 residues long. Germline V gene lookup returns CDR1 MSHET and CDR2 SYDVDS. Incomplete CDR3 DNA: TGTGCTAGCAGCGAACCGGGACAAAATGCTGAGCAGTTC. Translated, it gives CASSEPGQNAEQF. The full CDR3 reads CASSEPGQNAEQFF.

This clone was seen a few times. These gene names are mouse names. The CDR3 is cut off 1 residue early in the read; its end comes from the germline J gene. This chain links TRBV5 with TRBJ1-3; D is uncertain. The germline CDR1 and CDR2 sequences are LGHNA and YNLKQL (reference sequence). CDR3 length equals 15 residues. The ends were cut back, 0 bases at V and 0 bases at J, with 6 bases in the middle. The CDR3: CASSQEQNSGNTLYF. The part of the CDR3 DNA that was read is TGTGCCAGCAGCCAAGAACAGAATTCTGGAAATACGCTCTAT.

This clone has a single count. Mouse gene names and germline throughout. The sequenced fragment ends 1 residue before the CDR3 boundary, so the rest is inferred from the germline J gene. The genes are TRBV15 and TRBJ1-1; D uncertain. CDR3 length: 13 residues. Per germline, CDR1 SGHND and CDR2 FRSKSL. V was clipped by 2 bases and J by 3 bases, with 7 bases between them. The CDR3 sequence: CASSLRQYTEVFF. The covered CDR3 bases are TGTGCCAGCAGTTTAAGGCAGTACACAGAAGTCTTC.

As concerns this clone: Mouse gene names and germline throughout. The covered CDR3 bases are TGTGCCAGCTCGTCCGGGACAGGGATCTATGAACAGTAC. It specifies CASSSGTGIYEQY. The whole CDR3 is CASSSGTGIYEQYF. The chain joins TRBV12-2 to TRBJ2-7; 9 bases align to TRBD1. From the germline J gene comes the end of the CDR3, since the read stops 1 residue before it. The CDR3 has 14 residues. V shed 4 bases and J 3 bases; nucleotides not matched to a gene: 6. In germline, CDR1 is SGHLS, CDR2 HYDKME.

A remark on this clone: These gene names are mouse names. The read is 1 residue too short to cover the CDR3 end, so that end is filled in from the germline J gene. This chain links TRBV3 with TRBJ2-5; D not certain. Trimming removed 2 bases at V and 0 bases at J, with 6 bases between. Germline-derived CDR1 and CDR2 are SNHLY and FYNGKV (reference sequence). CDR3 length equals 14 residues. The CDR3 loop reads CASSLRQNQDTQYF. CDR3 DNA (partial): TGTGCCAGCAGCTTAAGACAAAACCAAGACACCCAGTAC.

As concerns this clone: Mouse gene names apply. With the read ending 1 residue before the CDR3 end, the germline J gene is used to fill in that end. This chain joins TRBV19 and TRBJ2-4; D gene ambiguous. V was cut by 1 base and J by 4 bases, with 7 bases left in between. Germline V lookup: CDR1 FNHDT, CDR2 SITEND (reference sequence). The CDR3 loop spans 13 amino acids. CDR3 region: CASSIRQKNTLYF. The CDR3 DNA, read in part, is TGTGCCAGCAGTATAAGGCAGAAAAACACCTTGTAC.

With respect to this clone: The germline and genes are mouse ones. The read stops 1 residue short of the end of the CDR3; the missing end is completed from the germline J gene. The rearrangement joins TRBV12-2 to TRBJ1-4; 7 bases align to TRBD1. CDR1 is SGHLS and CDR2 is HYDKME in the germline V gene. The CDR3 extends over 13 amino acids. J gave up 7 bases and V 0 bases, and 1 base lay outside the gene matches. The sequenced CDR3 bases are TGTGCCAGCTCTCTCAGGGGGCGCGAAAGATTATTT. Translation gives CASSLRGRERLF. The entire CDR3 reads CASSLRGRERLFF.

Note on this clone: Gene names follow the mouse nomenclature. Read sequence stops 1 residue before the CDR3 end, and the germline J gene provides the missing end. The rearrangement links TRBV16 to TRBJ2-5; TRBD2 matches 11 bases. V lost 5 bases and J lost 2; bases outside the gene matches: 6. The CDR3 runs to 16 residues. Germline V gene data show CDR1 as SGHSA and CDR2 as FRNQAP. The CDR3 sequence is CASSPIGTGGQDTQYF. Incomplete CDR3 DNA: TGTGCAAGCAGCCCGATCGGGACTGGGGGCCAAGACACCCAGTAC.

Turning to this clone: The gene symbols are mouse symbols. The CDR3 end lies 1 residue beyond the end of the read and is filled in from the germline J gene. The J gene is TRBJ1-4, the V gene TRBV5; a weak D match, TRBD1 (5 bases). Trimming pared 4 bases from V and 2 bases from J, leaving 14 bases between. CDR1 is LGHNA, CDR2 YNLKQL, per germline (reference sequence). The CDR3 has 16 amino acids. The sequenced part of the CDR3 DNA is TGTGCCAGCAGCCCCCGCCAGGGAGGATCCAACGAAAGATTATTT. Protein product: CASSPRQGGSNERLF. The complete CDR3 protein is CASSPRQGGSNERLFF.

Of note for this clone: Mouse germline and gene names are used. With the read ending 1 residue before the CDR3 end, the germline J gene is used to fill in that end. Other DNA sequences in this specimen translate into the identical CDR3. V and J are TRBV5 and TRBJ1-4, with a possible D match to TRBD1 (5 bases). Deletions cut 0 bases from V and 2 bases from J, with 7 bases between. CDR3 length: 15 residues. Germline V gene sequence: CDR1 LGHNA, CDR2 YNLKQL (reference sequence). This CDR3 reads CASSQEGGSNERLFF. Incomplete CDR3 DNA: TGTGCCAGCAGCCAAGAGGGGGGGTCCAACGAAAGATTATTT.

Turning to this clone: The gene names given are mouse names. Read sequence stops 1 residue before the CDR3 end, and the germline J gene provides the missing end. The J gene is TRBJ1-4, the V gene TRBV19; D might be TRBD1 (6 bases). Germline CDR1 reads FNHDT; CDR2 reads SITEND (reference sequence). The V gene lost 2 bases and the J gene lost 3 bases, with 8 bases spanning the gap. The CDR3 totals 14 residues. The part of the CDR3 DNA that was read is TGTGCCAGCAGTATGGGGACAACCAACGAAAGATTATTT. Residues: CASSMGTTNERLF. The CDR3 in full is CASSMGTTNERLFF.

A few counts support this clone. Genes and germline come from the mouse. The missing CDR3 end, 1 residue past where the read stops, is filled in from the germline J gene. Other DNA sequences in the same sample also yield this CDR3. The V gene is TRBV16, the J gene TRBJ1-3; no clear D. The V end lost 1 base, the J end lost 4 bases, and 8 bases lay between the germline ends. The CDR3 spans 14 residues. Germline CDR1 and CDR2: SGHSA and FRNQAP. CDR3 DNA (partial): TGTGCAAGCAGCTTAGGCGGGGTCGGAAATACGCTCTAT. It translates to CASSLGGVGNTLY. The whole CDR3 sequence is CASSLGGVGNTLYF.